This T cell receptor beta chain comes out of a study of PD-1 blockade in classical Hodgkin lymphoma. Study results and limitations: The diversity seen at baseline in complete responders resembled that of newly diagnosed patients. Before treatment, TCR diversity in newly diagnosed patients was reportedly lower than in healthy donors.

There are a few counts of this clone. As yet, its antigen is unknown. Every one of the patients relapsed after autologous stem cell transplantation (brentuximab vedotin exposure was variable). Sequencing was performed with immunoSEQ multiplex PCR; in TCRdb, only in-frame clones are kept and a portion is missing. The sample lists under 80,000 clones, roughly two thirds seen once, with less than 9.5% in the top ten. The TCR sequence derives from a human donor with classical Hodgkin lymphoma. This specimen consisted of peripheral blood mononuclear cells (PBMCs), obtained before the second cycle of nivolumab.

The CDR3 DNA follows: TGTGCCAGCAGCTTAGATCAGAGGGGTCAGGGCTACACCTTC. As protein: CASSLDQRGQGYTF. V usage is TRBV7-6 and J usage is TRBJ1-2, with D maybe TRBD1 (5 bases). The ends were cut back, 1 base at V and 8 bases at J, with 14 bases in the middle. The CDR3 is 14 amino acids. CDR1 is SGHVS and CDR2 is FNYEAQ in the germline V gene.